A single TCR beta chain is shown here with its context. This sample is part of a study of blood T cell repertoires in COVID-19. Whole-study context: Samples came from the United States, Italy and Spain, spanning acute and convalescent COVID-19. PBMCs, B-cell-depleted T cells, or T cells provided the cDNA or gDNA that made up the material.

Original handling: Estimation of nucleated cell counts relied on the amplification of reference gene primers. The assay was immunoSEQ multiplex PCR, and TCRdb's table has in-frame clones only and misses some. That table gives V, J and clone size, and the DNA gave D and trimming. Seen here are about 150,000 clones, approximately 82% observed once, and the top ten hold over 8%. The ends were cut back, 5 bases at V and 1 base at J, with 5 bases in the middle. The CDR3 runs 11 residues. Germline CDR1 reads SQVTM; CDR2 reads ANQGSEA. The chain employs TRBV29-1 and TRBJ2-5, with no clear D. The source material was peripheral blood. This sequence originates from a woman aged 45-60 years with acute or convalescent COVID-19. The CDR3 DNA follows: TGCAGCGTTAACAGCCAAGAGACCCAGTACTTC. It is translated as CSVNSQETQYF.